This T cell receptor (beta chain) was sequenced during a study of T cells in Graves' hyperthyroidism and ophthalmopathy. The ends were cut back, 6 bases at V and 3 bases at J, with 15 bases in the middle. The CDR3 length is 16 residues. Regions amplified from RNA transcripts were the TCR beta CDR3 regions. The primer set for the first-round RT-PCR of the TCR CDR3 was HTBI. Each CDR3 protein gets one entry after TCRdb re-called the multiplex PCR reads with MiXCR. The sample has fewer than 900,000 distinct CDR3 sequences, around 20% seen once; the top ten hold 16%. This clonotype was recorded at least ten times.

V and J are TRBV12-3 or TRBV12-4 and TRBJ1-6, with D perhaps TRBD1 (6 bases). The clonotype comes from a woman aged 50 to 60 with Graves' hyperthyroidism that later progressed to Graves' ophthalmopathy. The material sequenced was blood. CDR3 coding DNA: TGTGCCAGCAGGCTGGGGGGGGGCTTCTATAATTCACCCCTCCACTTT. Amino acid sequence: CASRLGGGFYNSPLHF.